Reported below is one T cell receptor (beta chain). Its antigen specificity is not known. One base away there is no much larger clone; base qualities are not given. Deletion took 8 bases off V and 3 bases off J, with a span of 10 bases between the germline ends. Inclusive of the bounding cysteine and phenylalanine, the CDR3 is 12 residues long. Of all the DNA, just the CDR3 is kept, 36 bases in frame from base 1. The germline V gene (reference sequence) supplies CDR1 LNHDA and CDR2 SQIVND. This record comes from a study of blood T cell repertoires in COVID-19 (dated by TCRdb to 2019 to 2021). For the wider study: Samples from collaborators originated in the United States, Italy and Spain and spanned both the acute and convalescent phases of COVID-19. Where available, HLA class I and class II types were obtained from metadata supplied by the sample provider rather than from assay-based typing. The repertoires were released in a freely available public database meant as a resource for research on the immune response to SARS-CoV-2. A de-identified subject ID, COVID-19 status, age in years and sex were almost always included in the sample metadata. The dataset comprised deeply sampled blood TCRbeta repertoires from subjects exposed to, actively infected with, or recovered from COVID-19. The samples were drawn from two sources: the first 160 participants of the ongoing ImmuneRACE study, and some 1,300 subjects contributed by 6 global collaborators. The prospective study material was composed of cDNA or gDNA derived from T cells, B-cell-depleted T cells, or PBMCs. What the authors observed across the whole study: The amount of clinical and demographic metadata varied by source and participant and was provided uncurated.

TCRbeta CDR3 regions were amplified from genomic DNA using the immunoSEQ Assay, a bias-controlled multiplex PCR. Processing in the source paper ran as follows. The number of nucleated cells in each sample was estimated from the amplification of reference gene primers within the assay. To quantify the absolute abundance of each unique TCRbeta CDR3 rearrangement, sequence reads were collapsed and filtered. For each sample, productive Simpson clonality was calculated as the square root of Simpson's diversity index over productive rearrangements. What TCRdb holds here is the immuneACCESS table cut down to in-frame rearrangements. Part of the clones is not present; checked against another copy, under half of the missing clones reflect an unresolved V gene, and the others are unexplained. The V and J calls and clone size were taken over from that table, and D and trimming were inferred from the DNA. The sample records under 350,000 clones, approximately 85% of which are singletons. 7.2% of the sample goes to the ten largest clones.

Whole blood was collected in K2EDTA tubes by collaborating institutions according to the institutions' own protocols. For TCRbeta analysis, collaborators shipped samples in one of three forms: frozen whole blood, isolated PBMCs, or DNA extracted from either of those sample types. In this chain, TRBV19 is recombined with TRBJ1-1, with the identity of the D gene unclear. Sequencing input: peripheral blood. This TCR derives from a human donor in a cohort sampled during active COVID-19. For the CDR3, the sequence is CASGRRDTEAFF. The DNA is TGTGCCAGTGGGAGGCGTGACACTGAAGCTTTCTTT.